Shown below are 7 T cell receptor beta chains from a single sample sequenced in a study of cytomegalovirus exposure and HLA in healthy donors. PCR involved 60 Vbeta and 13 Jbeta primers. The method was immunoSEQ multiplex PCR; TCRdb's version includes in-frame clones alone and lacks a portion of them. The sample records about 170,000 clones, around three quarters being singletons. Sample: PBMCs. Receptors originate from a woman younger than 45 in good health and CMV-seropositive.

The chain joins TRBV6-1 to TRBJ2-5, with D perhaps matching TRBD2 (6 bases). CDR3 length equals 16 residues. The germline CDR1 and CDR2 sequences are MNHNS and SASEGT. Trimming cost V 0 bases and J 7 bases, with 18 bases left between them. CDR3 nucleotides: TGTGCCAGCAGTGAAGCACTTTTATCCAACGGGGGGACCCAGTACTTC. Translation gives CASSEALLSNGGTQYF.

On this clone: Other nucleotide sequences from this sample produce the same CDR3. The rearrangement joins TRBV5-4 to TRBJ1-6; D unclear. The CDR3 is 17 amino acids. Germline V CDR1 and CDR2: SGHNT, YYREEE (reference sequence). Trimming cost V 4 bases and J 0 bases, with 14 bases left between them. The CDR3 loop reads CASSLASTGSYNSPLHF. The CDR3 nucleotides read TGTGCCAGCAGCCTGGCGTCAACCGGCTCCTATAATTCACCCCTCCACTTT. Filled out from reference TRBV5-4 and TRBJ1-6, the complete variable domain reads ETGVTQSPTHLIKTRGQQVTLRCSSQSGHNTVSWYQQALGQGPQFIFQYYREEENGRGNFPPRFSGLQFPNYSSELNVNALELDDSALYLCASSLASTGSYNSPLHFGNGTRLTVT.

The chain couples TRBV19 to TRBJ2-1; a possible D gene is TRBD2 (6 bases). In germline, CDR1 is LNHDA, CDR2 SQIVND (reference sequence). The V end lost 1 base, the J end lost 11 bases, and 15 bases lay between the germline ends. The CDR3 has 14 residues. The CDR3 loop is CASSIGRGPPQQFF. CDR3 DNA: TGTGCCAGTAGTATAGGGCGGGGCCCCCCCCAGCAGTTCTTC.

This clone came up once. The chain joins TRBV5-6 to TRBJ1-1; D uncertain. Germline-derived CDR1 and CDR2 are SGHDT and YYEEEE. V shed 0 bases and J shed 5 bases, with 11 bases lying between them. The CDR3 has 14 amino acids. This CDR3 reads CASSLERRGTEAFF. The CDR3 nucleotides read TGTGCCAGCAGCTTGGAAAGGCGCGGGACTGAAGCTTTCTTT.

The chain joins TRBV30 to TRBJ2-3; TRBD1 might be the D (5 bases). This CDR3 has 13 amino acids. Trimming removed 4 bases at V and 6 bases at J, with 14 bases between. CDR1 is GTSNPN, CDR2 SVGIG, per germline (reference sequence). This CDR3 is CAWTDSGVDTQYF. CDR3 coding DNA: TGTGCCTGGACCGACAGTGGTGTGGATACGCAGTATTTT. Drawing the rest from reference TRBV30 and TRBJ2-3, the complete variable domain is SQTIHQWPATLVQPVGSPLSLECTVEGTSNPNLYWYRQAAGRGLQLLFYSVGIGQISSEVPQNLSASRPQDRQFILSSKKLLLSDSGFYLCAWTDSGVDTQYFGPGTRLTVL.

The V call is TRBV18, the J call TRBJ2-7; TRBD1 matches at 11 bases. Germline V gene sequence: CDR1 KGHSH, CDR2 LQKENI. The CDR3 runs 16 residues. V lost 3 bases, J lost 3 bases, and 7 bases stayed unmatched. The CDR3 loop is CASSPNPGTGGYEQYF. For the CDR3, the DNA is TGTGCCAGCTCACCCAACCCCGGGACAGGGGGCTACGAGCAGTACTTC.

The chain employs TRBV14 and TRBJ2-4; D is perhaps TRBD1 (5 bases). CDR1 and CDR2 (germline): SGHDN, FVKESK. Trimming took 1 base from V and 6 from J, leaving 10 bases between them. The CDR3 has 14 residues. The CDR3 DNA follows: TGTGCCAGCAGCCAAGTGGGTAGGGGAAACATTCAGTACTTC. This encodes CASSQVGRGNIQYF.